This is a list of T cell receptor beta chains from one sample in a study of blood T cell repertoires in COVID-19. Libraries were prepared by immunoSEQ multiplex PCR; TCRdb keeps only in-frame clonotypes and omits some of them. The repertoire includes about 230,000 clones, approximately 83% of them detected once, and around 6.8% sits in the top ten. Specimen: peripheral blood. These receptors were obtained from a woman aged 45-60 years with acute or convalescent COVID-19. Both conserved end residues are part of each CDR3. The D gene is left open where the match is weak.

d_call: TRBD2
v_call: TRBV12-3/TRBV12-4
j_call: TRBJ2-2
cdr3_aa: CASTAGGEELFF

d_call: TRBD2
v_call: TRBV30
j_call: TRBJ2-1
cdr3_aa: CAWRRGRVNEQFF

d_call: NA
v_call: TRBV4-1
j_call: TRBJ2-7
cdr3_aa: CASSRQSGLAIYEQYF

d_call: NA
v_call: TRBV6-1
j_call: TRBJ1-4
cdr3_aa: CATREGTSNEKLFF

d_call: NA
v_call: TRBV10-3
j_call: TRBJ1-4
cdr3_aa: CAISESGATEKLFF

d_call: TRBD1
v_call: TRBV5-1
j_call: TRBJ1-2
cdr3_aa: CASSPGGQTIYGYTF

d_call: TRBD1
v_call: TRBV27
j_call: TRBJ2-7
cdr3_aa: CASSSTTGGSYEQYF

d_call: NA
v_call: TRBV2
j_call: TRBJ1-2
cdr3_aa: CASSETGYGYTF

d_call: NA
v_call: TRBV14
j_call: TRBJ1-3
cdr3_aa: CASSQGRPYWNTIYF

d_call: TRBD1
v_call: TRBV5-1
j_call: TRBJ1-5
cdr3_aa: CASLEQGKSSNQPQHF

d_call: NA
v_call: TRBV9
j_call: TRBJ1-1
cdr3_aa: CASSGAGDTEAFF

d_call: TRBD2
v_call: TRBV3-1/TRBV3-2
j_call: TRBJ2-3
cdr3_aa: CASSPQPVAGGDTQYF

d_call: NA
v_call: TRBV7-2
j_call: TRBJ1-4
cdr3_aa: CASSLVVSAGEEKLFF

d_call: NA
v_call: TRBV6-5
j_call: TRBJ1-2
cdr3_aa: CASYRDFGGYTF

d_call: TRBD1
v_call: TRBV7-2
j_call: TRBJ2-7
cdr3_aa: CASSGGVGQGANEQYF

d_call: NA
v_call: TRBV6-5
j_call: TRBJ2-3
cdr3_aa: CASMRSSTDTQYF

d_call: TRBD1
v_call: TRBV5-1
j_call: TRBJ1-6
cdr3_aa: CASSSGQGPLGFSYNSPLHF

d_call: NA
v_call: TRBV11-2
j_call: TRBJ2-7
cdr3_aa: CASSSIEGPSYEQYF

d_call: TRBD2
v_call: TRBV4-1
j_call: TRBJ2-7
cdr3_aa: CASSQVGTRRHYEQYF

d_call: NA
v_call: TRBV5-8
j_call: TRBJ2-3
cdr3_aa: CASSGRTVPGTDTQYF

d_call: TRBD1
v_call: TRBV28
j_call: TRBJ1-4
cdr3_aa: CASRTGWEKLFF

d_call: TRBD1
v_call: TRBV28
j_call: TRBJ1-2
cdr3_aa: CASSVDRVNYGYTF

d_call: NA
v_call: TRBV28
j_call: TRBJ1-2
cdr3_aa: CASSPPRVRDKYGYTF

d_call: TRBD2
v_call: TRBV5-4
j_call: TRBJ2-1
cdr3_aa: CASSPSGSSYNEQFF

d_call: NA
v_call: TRBV30
j_call: TRBJ1-6
cdr3_aa: CAWARRGSNNSPLHF

d_call: TRBD2
v_call: TRBV28
j_call: TRBJ2-5
cdr3_aa: CASSSAGGAETQYF

d_call: TRBD1
v_call: TRBV19
j_call: TRBJ2-1
cdr3_aa: CASRKGQGNNEQFF

d_call: NA
v_call: TRBV28
j_call: TRBJ2-2
cdr3_aa: CASSFQAGLGGPGELFF

d_call: TRBD1
v_call: TRBV2
j_call: TRBJ1-2
cdr3_aa: CASTLEDRGYGYTF

d_call: TRBD1
v_call: TRBV9
j_call: TRBJ1-5
cdr3_aa: CASSVGQSNQPQHF

d_call: NA
v_call: TRBV19
j_call: TRBJ2-5
cdr3_aa: CASSLPRGGRKRETQYF

d_call: TRBD1
v_call: TRBV28
j_call: TRBJ1-5
cdr3_aa: CASSLGQGGFNQPQHF

d_call: NA
v_call: TRBV3-1/TRBV3-2
j_call: TRBJ2-3
cdr3_aa: CASSQDVVRITDTQYF

d_call: NA
v_call: TRBV30
j_call: TRBJ2-2
cdr3_aa: CAWSIDTSNTGELFF

d_call: NA
v_call: TRBV5-1
j_call: TRBJ2-1
cdr3_aa: CASSLAGDEQFF

d_call: TRBD1
v_call: TRBV13
j_call: TRBJ1-1
cdr3_aa: CASSRMRTGQGRLGFAEAFF

d_call: TRBD1
v_call: TRBV7-2
j_call: TRBJ1-3
cdr3_aa: CASSLTGGNSGNTIYF